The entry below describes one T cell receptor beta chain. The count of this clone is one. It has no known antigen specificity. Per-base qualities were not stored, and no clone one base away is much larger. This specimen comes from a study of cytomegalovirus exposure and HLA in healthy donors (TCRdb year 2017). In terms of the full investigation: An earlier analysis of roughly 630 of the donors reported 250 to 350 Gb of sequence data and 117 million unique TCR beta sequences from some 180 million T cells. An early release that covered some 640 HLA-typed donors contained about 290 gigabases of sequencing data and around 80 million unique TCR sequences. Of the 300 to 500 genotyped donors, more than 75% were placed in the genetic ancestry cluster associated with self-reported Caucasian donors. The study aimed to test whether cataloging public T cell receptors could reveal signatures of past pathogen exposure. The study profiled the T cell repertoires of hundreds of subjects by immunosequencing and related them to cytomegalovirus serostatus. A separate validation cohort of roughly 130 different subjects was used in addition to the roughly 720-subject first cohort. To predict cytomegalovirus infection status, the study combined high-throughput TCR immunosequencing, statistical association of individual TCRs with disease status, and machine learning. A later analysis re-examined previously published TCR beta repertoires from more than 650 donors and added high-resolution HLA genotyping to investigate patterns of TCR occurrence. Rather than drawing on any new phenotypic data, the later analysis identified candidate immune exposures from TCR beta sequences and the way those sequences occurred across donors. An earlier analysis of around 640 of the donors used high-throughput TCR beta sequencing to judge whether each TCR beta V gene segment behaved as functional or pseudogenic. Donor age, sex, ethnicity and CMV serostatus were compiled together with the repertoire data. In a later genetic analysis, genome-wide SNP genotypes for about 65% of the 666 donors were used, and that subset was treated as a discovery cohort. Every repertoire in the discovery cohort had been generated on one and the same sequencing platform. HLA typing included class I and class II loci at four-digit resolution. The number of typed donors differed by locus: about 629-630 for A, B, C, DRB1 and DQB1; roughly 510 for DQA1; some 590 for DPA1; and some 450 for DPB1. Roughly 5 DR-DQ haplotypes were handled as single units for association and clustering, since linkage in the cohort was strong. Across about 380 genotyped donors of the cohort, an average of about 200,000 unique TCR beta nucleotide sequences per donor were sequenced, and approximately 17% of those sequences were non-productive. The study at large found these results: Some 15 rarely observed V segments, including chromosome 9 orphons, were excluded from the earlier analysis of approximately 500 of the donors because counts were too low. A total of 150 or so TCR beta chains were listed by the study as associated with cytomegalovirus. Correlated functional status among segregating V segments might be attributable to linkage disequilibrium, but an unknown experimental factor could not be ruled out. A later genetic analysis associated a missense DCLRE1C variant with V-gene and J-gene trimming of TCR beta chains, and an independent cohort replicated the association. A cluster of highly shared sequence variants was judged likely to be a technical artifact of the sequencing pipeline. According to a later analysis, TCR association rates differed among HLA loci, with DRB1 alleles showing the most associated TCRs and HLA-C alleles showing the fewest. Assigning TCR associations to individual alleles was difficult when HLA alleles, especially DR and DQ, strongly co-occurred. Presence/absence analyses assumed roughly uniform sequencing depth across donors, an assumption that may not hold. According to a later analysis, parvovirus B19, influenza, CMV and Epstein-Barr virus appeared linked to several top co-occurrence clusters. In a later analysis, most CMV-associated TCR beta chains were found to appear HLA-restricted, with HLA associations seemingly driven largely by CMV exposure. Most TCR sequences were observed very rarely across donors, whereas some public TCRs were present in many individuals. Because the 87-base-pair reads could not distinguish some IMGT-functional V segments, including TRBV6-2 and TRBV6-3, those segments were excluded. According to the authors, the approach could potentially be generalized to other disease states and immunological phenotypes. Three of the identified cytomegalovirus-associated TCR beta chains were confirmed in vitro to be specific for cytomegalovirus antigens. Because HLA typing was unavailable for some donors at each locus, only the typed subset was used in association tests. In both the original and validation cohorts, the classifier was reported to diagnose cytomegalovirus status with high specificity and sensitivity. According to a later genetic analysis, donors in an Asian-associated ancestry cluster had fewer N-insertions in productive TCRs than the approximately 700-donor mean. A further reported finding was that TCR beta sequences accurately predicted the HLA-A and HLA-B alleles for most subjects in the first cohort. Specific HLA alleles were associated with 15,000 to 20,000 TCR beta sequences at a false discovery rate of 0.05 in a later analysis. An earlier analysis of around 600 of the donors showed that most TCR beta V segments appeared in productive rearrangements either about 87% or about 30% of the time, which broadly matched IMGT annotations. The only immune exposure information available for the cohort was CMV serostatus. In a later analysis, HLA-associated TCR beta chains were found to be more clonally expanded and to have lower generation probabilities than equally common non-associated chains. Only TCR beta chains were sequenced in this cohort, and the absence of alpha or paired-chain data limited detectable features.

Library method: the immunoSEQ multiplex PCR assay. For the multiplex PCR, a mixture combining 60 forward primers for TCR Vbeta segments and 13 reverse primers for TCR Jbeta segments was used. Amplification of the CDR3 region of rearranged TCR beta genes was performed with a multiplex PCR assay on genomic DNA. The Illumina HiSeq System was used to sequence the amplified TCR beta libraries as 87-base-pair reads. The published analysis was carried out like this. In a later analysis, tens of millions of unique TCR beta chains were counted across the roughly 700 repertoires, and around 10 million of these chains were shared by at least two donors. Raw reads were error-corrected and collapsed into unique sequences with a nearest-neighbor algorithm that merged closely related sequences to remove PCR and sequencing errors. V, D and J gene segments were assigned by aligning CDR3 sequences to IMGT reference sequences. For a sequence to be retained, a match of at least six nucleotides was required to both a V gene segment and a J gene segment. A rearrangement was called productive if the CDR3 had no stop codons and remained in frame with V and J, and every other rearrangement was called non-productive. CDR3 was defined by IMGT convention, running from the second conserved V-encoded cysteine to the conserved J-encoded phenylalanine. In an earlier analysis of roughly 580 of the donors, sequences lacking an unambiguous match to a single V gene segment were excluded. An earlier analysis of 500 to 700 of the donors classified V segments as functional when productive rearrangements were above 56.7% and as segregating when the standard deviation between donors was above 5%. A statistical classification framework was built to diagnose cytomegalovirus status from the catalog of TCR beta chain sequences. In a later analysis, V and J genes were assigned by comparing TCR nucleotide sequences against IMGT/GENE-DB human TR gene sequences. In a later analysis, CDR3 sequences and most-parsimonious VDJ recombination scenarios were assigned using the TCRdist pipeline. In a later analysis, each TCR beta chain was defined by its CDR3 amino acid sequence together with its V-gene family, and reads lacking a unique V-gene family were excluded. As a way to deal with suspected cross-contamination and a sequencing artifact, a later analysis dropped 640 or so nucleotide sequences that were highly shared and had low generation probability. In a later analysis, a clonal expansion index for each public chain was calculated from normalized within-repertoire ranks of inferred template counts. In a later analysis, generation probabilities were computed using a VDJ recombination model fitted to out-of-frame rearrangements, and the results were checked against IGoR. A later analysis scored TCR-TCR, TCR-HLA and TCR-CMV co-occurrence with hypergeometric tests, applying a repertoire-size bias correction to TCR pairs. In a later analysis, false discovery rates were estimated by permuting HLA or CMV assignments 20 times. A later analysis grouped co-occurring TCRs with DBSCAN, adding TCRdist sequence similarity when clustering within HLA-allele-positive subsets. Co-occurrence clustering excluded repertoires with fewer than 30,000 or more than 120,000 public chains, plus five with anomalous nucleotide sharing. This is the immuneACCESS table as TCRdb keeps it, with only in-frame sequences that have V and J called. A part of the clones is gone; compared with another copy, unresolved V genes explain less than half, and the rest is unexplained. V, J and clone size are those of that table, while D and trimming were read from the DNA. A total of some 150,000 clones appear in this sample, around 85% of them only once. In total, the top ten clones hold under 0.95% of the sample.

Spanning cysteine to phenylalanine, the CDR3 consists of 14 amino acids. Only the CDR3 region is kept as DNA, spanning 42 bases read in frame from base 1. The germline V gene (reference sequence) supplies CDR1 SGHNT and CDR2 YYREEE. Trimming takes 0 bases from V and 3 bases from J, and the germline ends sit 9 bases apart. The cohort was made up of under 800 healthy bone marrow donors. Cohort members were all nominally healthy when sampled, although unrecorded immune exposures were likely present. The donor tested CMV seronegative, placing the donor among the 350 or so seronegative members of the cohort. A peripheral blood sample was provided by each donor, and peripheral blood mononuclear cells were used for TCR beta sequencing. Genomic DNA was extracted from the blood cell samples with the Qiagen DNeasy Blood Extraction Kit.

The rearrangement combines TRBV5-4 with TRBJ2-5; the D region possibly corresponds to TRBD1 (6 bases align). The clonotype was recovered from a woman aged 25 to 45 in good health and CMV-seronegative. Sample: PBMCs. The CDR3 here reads CASSLGGGKETQYF. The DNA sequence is TGTGCCAGCAGCTTGGGAGGGGGAAAAGAGACCCAGTACTTC.